This T cell receptor (beta chain) was captured by sequencing in a study of control samples from healthy donors and cancer patients. Germline V gene data show CDR1 as SGHDT and CDR2 as YYEEEE. CDR3 length: 14 residues. V lost 4 bases, J lost 9 bases, and 10 bases stayed unmatched. Measured with immunoSEQ multiplex PCR; TCRdb has only the in-frame clones, and not every one. The sample lists 40,000 to 50,000 clones, 60% to 80% occurring once. This clone has only a few counts. The V gene is TRBV5-6, the J gene TRBJ1-5; 7 nucleotides line up with TRBD1. The TCR was taken from a male donor with melanoma. The sample was formalin-fixed, paraffin-embedded tissue. The CDR3, as DNA: TGTGCCAGCAGCGGGGGGGACAGCCTTAGGCCCCAGCATTTT. Translating gives CASSGGDSLRPQHF.